Given below is one TCR beta chain in context. The antigen it binds to is not known. Within one base of it there is no much larger clone, and no base qualities were kept. The data were taken from a study of cytomegalovirus exposure and HLA in healthy donors (dated by TCRdb to about 2017). The study in broad terms: According to an earlier analysis of a few hundred of the donors, 150 million to 200 million T cells yielded 117 million unique TCR beta sequences and around 300 Gb of sequence data. An early release that covered roughly 600 HLA-typed donors contained about 300 gigabases of sequencing data and approximately 85 million unique TCR sequences. Of the 398 genotyped donors, 80% to 90% were placed in the genetic ancestry cluster associated with self-reported Caucasian donors. The study aimed to test whether cataloging public T cell receptors could reveal signatures of past pathogen exposure. Using immunosequencing, the study profiled T cell repertoires from around 670 subjects and related those repertoires to cytomegalovirus serostatus. A separate validation cohort of approximately 120 different subjects was used in addition to the roughly 670-subject first cohort. High-throughput TCR immunosequencing, statistical association of individual TCRs with disease status, and machine learning were combined to predict cytomegalovirus infection status. A later analysis re-examined previously published TCR beta repertoires from roughly 650 donors and added high-resolution HLA genotyping to investigate patterns of TCR occurrence. The later analysis used no new phenotypic data to find candidate immune exposures, relying instead on TCR beta sequences and their occurrence across donors. An earlier analysis of 587 of the donors applied high-throughput TCR beta sequencing to assess whether each TCR beta V gene segment acted as functional or pseudogenic. Donor age, sex, ethnicity and CMV serostatus were compiled together with the repertoire data. In a later genetic analysis, genome-wide SNP genotypes for about 65% of the roughly 670 donors were used, and that subset was treated as a discovery cohort. Every repertoire in the discovery cohort had been generated on one and the same sequencing platform. Both class I and class II loci were covered by HLA typing, at four-digit resolution. Typing coverage differed by locus: A, B, C, DRB1 and DQB1 were typed in roughly 620-630 donors, DQA1 in 500 to 550, DPA1 in around 610, and DPB1 in approximately 450. A handful of DR-DQ haplotypes were handled as single units for association and clustering because linkage in the cohort was strong. Across under 500 genotyped donors of the cohort, an average of 235,054 unique TCR beta nucleotide sequences per donor were sequenced, and roughly 20% of those sequences were non-productive.

Spanning cysteine to phenylalanine, the CDR3 consists of 14 amino acids. Only CDR3 DNA is held: 42 bases, read in frame from base 1. The germline V gene supplies CDR1 SGHDT and CDR2 YYEEEE. V loses 2 bases, J loses 3 bases, and the germline ends lie 9 bases apart. The library was generated by the immunoSEQ multiplex PCR assay. For the multiplex PCR, a mixture combining 60 forward primers for TCR Vbeta segments and 13 reverse primers for TCR Jbeta segments was used. A multiplex PCR assay on genomic DNA amplified the CDR3 region of rearranged TCR beta genes. The Illumina HiSeq System was used to sequence the amplified TCR beta libraries as 87-base-pair reads. Per the source publication's procedure: Across the 670 or so repertoires, a later analysis counted 60 million to 90 million unique TCR beta chains, 9 million to 14 million of which were shared by at least two donors. To remove PCR and sequencing errors, raw reads were error-corrected and collapsed into unique sequences using a nearest-neighbor algorithm that merged closely related sequences. Alignment of CDR3 sequences to IMGT reference sequences was used to assign V, D and J gene segments. For a sequence to be retained, at least a six-nucleotide match to both a V gene segment and a J gene segment was required. Rearrangements were called productive when the CDR3 lacked stop codons and stayed in frame with V and J; all others were non-productive. CDR3 was defined by IMGT convention, running from the second conserved V-encoded cysteine to the conserved J-encoded phenylalanine. In an earlier analysis of some 550 of the donors, sequences lacking an unambiguous match to a single V gene segment were excluded. In an earlier analysis of several hundred of the donors, V segments were called functional above 56.7% productive rearrangements and were called segregating when the between-donor standard deviation exceeded 5%. A statistical classification framework was built to diagnose cytomegalovirus status from the catalog of TCR beta chain sequences. V and J gene assignment, in a later analysis, came from comparing TCR nucleotide sequences with IMGT/GENE-DB human TR gene sequences. A later analysis assigned CDR3 sequences and most-parsimonious VDJ recombination scenarios with the TCRdist pipeline. In a later analysis, each TCR beta chain was defined by its CDR3 amino acid sequence together with its V-gene family, and reads without a unique V-gene family were excluded. As a way to deal with suspected cross-contamination and a sequencing artifact, a later analysis dropped roughly 600 nucleotide sequences that were highly shared and had low generation probability. In a later analysis, a clonal expansion index was calculated for each public chain from normalized within-repertoire ranks of inferred template counts. In a later analysis, generation probabilities were computed with a VDJ recombination model fitted to out-of-frame rearrangements, and the resulting probabilities were checked against IGoR. In a later analysis, TCR-TCR, TCR-HLA and TCR-CMV co-occurrence was scored with hypergeometric tests, and a repertoire-size bias correction was applied to TCR pairs. A later analysis estimated false discovery rates by permuting HLA or CMV assignments 20 times. A later analysis grouped co-occurring TCRs with DBSCAN, adding TCRdist sequence similarity when clustering within HLA-allele-positive subsets. Repertoires with fewer than 30,000 or more than 120,000 public chains were left out of co-occurrence clustering, as were five repertoires with anomalous nucleotide sharing. In its TCRdb copy, this immuneACCESS table keeps in-frame sequences only and misses some clones. Where compared with another copy, unresolved V genes explain less than half of these, and the others have no known cause. The DNA was the basis for D and trimming; V, J and clone size are from that table. Here the sample has 200,000 to 250,000 clones; 70% to 85% occur a single time. 3% to 4% of the sample rests with the top ten.

The study at large found these results: Most CMV-associated TCR beta chains appeared to be HLA-restricted in a later analysis, and the HLA associations seemed to be driven largely by CMV exposure. Most TCR sequences were seen in very few donors, while some public TCRs were found in many individuals. The 87-base-pair reads could not distinguish some IMGT-functional V segments, including TRBV6-2 and TRBV6-3, so those segments were excluded. In vitro tests confirmed that a few of the cytomegalovirus-associated TCR beta chains recognize cytomegalovirus antigens. A group of highly shared sequence variants was considered likely to be a technical artifact of the sequencing pipeline. For the cohort, immune exposure information was limited to CMV serostatus. A further reported finding was that TCR beta sequences accurately predicted the HLA-A and HLA-B alleles for most subjects in the first cohort. The study listed 150 to 200 TCR beta chains as associated with cytomegalovirus. The authors suggested that the approach could potentially be extended to other disease states and immunological phenotypes. A later analysis found that HLA-associated TCR beta chains were more clonally expanded and had lower generation probabilities than equally common non-associated chains. Broadly in line with IMGT annotations, most TCR beta V segments showed up in productive rearrangements about 87% or about 30% of the time in an earlier analysis of about 500 of the donors. According to a later analysis, TCR association rates differed among HLA loci, with DRB1 alleles showing the most associated TCRs and HLA-C alleles showing the fewest. In a later analysis, several top co-occurrence clusters were reported to appear linked to parvovirus B19, influenza, CMV and Epstein-Barr virus. HLA typing was unavailable for some donors at each locus, so association tests used only the typed subset. Cytomegalovirus status was reported to be diagnosed by the classifier with high specificity and sensitivity in both the original and validation cohorts. In this cohort, only TCR beta chains were sequenced, and detectable features were limited by the absence of alpha or paired-chain data. V-gene and J-gene trimming of TCR beta chains was associated with a missense DCLRE1C variant in a later genetic analysis, and the association was replicated in an independent cohort. A later analysis associated 16,951 TCR beta sequences with specific HLA alleles at a false discovery rate of 0.05. The presence/absence analyses assumed that sequencing depth was roughly uniform across donors, and that assumption may not be true. Roughly 15 rarely observed V segments, including chromosome 9 orphons, were excluded from the earlier analysis of almost 600 of the donors because counts were too low. Assigning TCR associations to individual alleles was difficult when HLA alleles, especially DR and DQ, strongly co-occurred. Compared with the approximately 700-donor mean, donors in an Asian-associated ancestry cluster had fewer N-insertions in productive TCRs, according to a later genetic analysis. Correlated functional status among segregating V segments might reflect linkage disequilibrium, but an unknown experimental factor could not be ruled out.

The cohort was made up of roughly 670 healthy bone marrow donors. At the time of sampling, every cohort member was nominally healthy, though immune exposures that went unrecorded were likely present. The donor tested CMV seronegative and was one of the 352 seronegative cohort members. A peripheral blood sample was collected from each donor, and TCR beta sequencing was performed on peripheral blood mononuclear cells. The Qiagen DNeasy Blood Extraction Kit was used to extract genomic DNA from the blood cell samples. The sequencing sample was made of PBMCs. This TCR was sampled from a male donor in good health and CMV-seronegative. The rearranged chain carries TRBV5-6 and TRBJ2-1; D gene: possibly TRBD1, on 5 matching bases. The DNA is TGTGCCAGCAGCTTCCCCGACAGCTACAATGAGCAGTTCTTC. Its amino acids are CASSFPDSYNEQFF.